Listed here are 27 T cell receptor beta chains from one sample, sequenced in a study of OX40 agonist ivuxolimab in advanced cancers. Libraries were prepared by immunoSEQ multiplex PCR; TCRdb keeps only in-frame clonotypes and omits some of them. The data show some 95,000 clones, with 87% seen just once and 0.5% held by the top ten. The input for sequencing was CD4+ or CD8+ T cells sorted from blood, taken in a trial of the OX40 agonist ivuxolimab. Receptor source: an adult with an advanced solid tumor such as melanoma, head and neck, liver or kidney cancer.

The chain recombines TRBV6-1 with TRBJ1-3; maybe TRBD1 (5 bases). This CDR3 is 14 amino acids long. Per the germline V gene, CDR1 is MNHNS and CDR2 is SASEGT. V shed 7 bases and J shed 6 bases, with 16 bases lying between them. CDR3 nucleotides: TGTGCCAGCAAGGGTGCAGGGCGGCTAAACACCATATATTTT. Its protein product is CASKGAGRLNTIYF.

The rearrangement uses TRBV28 and TRBJ1-6, with D tentatively TRBD1 (6 bases). The CDR3 is 15 amino acids. Per germline, CDR1 MDHEN and CDR2 SYDVKM. Trimming pared 3 bases from V and 9 bases from J, leaving 15 bases between. The CDR3: CASSFMDSHVSPLHF. The CDR3 DNA reads as TGTGCCAGCAGTTTTATGGACAGTCATGTTTCACCCCTCCACTTT.

The chain couples TRBV2 to TRBJ1-5, with D possibly matching TRBD1 (5 bases). There are 14 residues in the CDR3. Germline-derived CDR1 and CDR2 are SNHLY and FYNNEI. Between the trimmed V and J ends, which lost 4 bases and 1 base, there was a span of 8 bases. The CDR3, as DNA: TGTGCCAGCAGTGGGGGGGTGAGCAATCAGCCCCAGCATTTT. This sequence encodes CASSGGVSNQPQHF.

The chain has TRBV2 and TRBJ2-1; 8 nucleotides agree with TRBD1. CDR1 is SNHLY and CDR2 is FYNNEI in the germline V gene. The V gene end was trimmed by 6 bases and the J gene end by 8 bases; junction bases not matched to a gene: 21. The CDR3 extends over 18 amino acids. The CDR3 DNA follows: TGTGCCAGCAGGGACAGGGCTAAGACTTCGATCAGATTGGATGAGCAGTTCTTC. Translated, it gives CASRDRAKTSIRLDEQFF.

This chain links TRBV9 with TRBJ1-3; unclear D gene. V was pared by 4 bases and J by 2 bases, with 10 bases between. The CDR3 has 14 amino acids. CDR1 and CDR2 from the germline V gene are SGDLS and YYNGEE. In DNA form, the CDR3 reads TGTGCCAGCAGCCCCTTGGGCCCTGGAAACACCATATATTTT. It yields the protein CASSPLGPGNTIYF.

This clone was observed a single time. This sequence joins TRBV29-1 and TRBJ2-1, with 7 bases lining up with TRBD1. This CDR3 spans 13 amino acids. Germline values: CDR1 SQVTM, CDR2 ANQGSEA. DNA of the CDR3: TGCGCGACGAGCGCAGGGGGTGGCAATGAGCAGTTCTTC. Its translation is CATSAGGGNEQFF.

This clone came up a few times. The V and J genes are TRBV7-9 and TRBJ2-5, with 10 bases lining up with TRBD1. V dropped 0 bases and J dropped 3; count of bases not matched to a gene: 4. Germline assignment: CDR1 SEHNR and CDR2 FQNEAQ (reference sequence). CDR3 length: 16 residues. CDR3 region: CASSLARGTGEETQYF. CDR3 nucleotide sequence: TGTGCCAGCAGCTTAGCGCGTGGGACAGGGGAAGAGACCCAGTACTTC. The full variable domain, with the rest looked up from reference TRBV7-9 and TRBJ2-5, is DTGVSQNPRHKITKRGQNVTFRCDPISEHNRLYWYRQTLGQGPEFLTYFQNEAQLEKSRLLSDRFSAERPKGSFSTLEIQRTEQGDSAMYLCASSLARGTGEETQYFGPGTRLLVL.

CDR3 in DNA: TGTGCCAGCAGCTCGACAGGGGGTTCCACTGAAGCTTTCTTT. The encoded protein is CASSSTGGSTEAFF. The chain has TRBV11-3 and TRBJ1-1; 9 nucleotides align to TRBD1. Germline loops: CDR1 SGHNT, CDR2 YENEEA. This CDR3 is 14 amino acids long. V lost 4 bases, J lost 4 bases, and 4 bases stayed unmatched.

The rearrangement uses TRBV19 and TRBJ1-3; 10 positions match TRBD1. This CDR3 comprises 15 residues. Per the germline V gene, CDR1 is LNHDA and CDR2 is SQIVND (reference sequence). The V segment lost 6 bases and the J segment 3 bases; nucleotides outside the gene matches: 5. The CDR3 coding sequence is TGTGCCAGTAGGGTGGGACAGGGGAGTGGAAACACCATATATTTT. It specifies CASRVGQGSGNTIYF.

The J gene is TRBJ2-3, the V gene TRBV6-5; no reliable D call. V dropped 6 bases and J dropped 9 bases, with 10 bases sitting between them. Germline V gene lookup returns CDR1 MNHEY and CDR2 SVGAGI. The CDR3 totals 11 residues. The CDR3 loop is CASSPAETQYF. In nucleotides, the CDR3 is TGTGCCAGCAGCCCTGCGGAGACGCAGTATTTT.

The chain carries TRBV7-8 and TRBJ2-3; no firm D call. Germline loops: CDR1 SGHVS, CDR2 FQNEAQ. V lost 8 bases, J lost 0 bases, and 12 bases lay in between. This CDR3 has 14 residues. The CDR3 nucleotides are TGTGCCAGCGGACCACCGGCTAGCACAGATACGCAGTATTTT. It translates to CASGPPASTDTQYF.

This clone was seen a single time. The chain carries TRBV5-4 and TRBJ1-4; 9 positions match TRBD1. The CDR3 is 15 residues long. The germline V gene encodes CDR1 SGHNT and CDR2 YYREEE (reference sequence). Trimming took 1 base from V and 7 from J; bases not matched to a gene: 5. For the CDR3, the DNA is TGTGCCAGCAGCTTGAAATCGGACAGGGGTGAAAAACTGTTTTTT. It yields the protein CASSLKSDRGEKLFF.

As to this clone: The CDR3 end shows no conserved phenylalanine or tryptophan, and so a read error is likely. The chain employs TRBV2 and TRBJ1-6; 7 positions agree with TRBD1. Germline lookup yields CDR1 SNHLY and CDR2 FYNNEI. The CDR3 sequence is 15 residues long. The V and J ends lost 7 bases and 6 bases, in that order; junction bases with no gene match: 9. The CDR3 nucleotides are TGTGCCAGCATCTCCTCGGGACAGCTTAATTCACCCCTCCACCTT. It yields the protein CASISSGQLNSPLHL.

This clone was detected only a few times. The chain combines TRBV7-7 with TRBJ1-2; no definite D call. The V gene lost 11 bases and the J gene lost 4 bases, with 14 bases spanning the gap. This CDR3 is built from 12 residues. In germline, CDR1 is SSHAT, CDR2 FNYEAQ (reference sequence). The CDR3 protein is CAPLPVTYGYTF. The CDR3 DNA reads as TGTGCCCCTCTGCCGGTTACCTATGGCTACACCTTC.

V usage is TRBV27 and J usage is TRBJ2-5, with D perhaps being TRBD1 or TRBD2 (5 bases each). V was trimmed by 6 bases and J by 2 bases, leaving 16 bases between them. Looked up from germline, CDR1 is MNHEY and CDR2 is SMNVEV (reference sequence). The CDR3 loop spans 15 amino acids. The CDR3 protein is CASSPWSEGQETQYF. DNA for the CDR3: TGTGCCAGCAGCCCTTGGAGCGAGGGGCAAGAGACCCAGTACTTC.

The CDR3 spells CATRATEGMNTEAFF. In DNA form, the CDR3 reads TGTGCCACACGGGCAACCGAGGGGATGAACACTGAAGCTTTCTTT. The rearrangement uses TRBV6-6 and TRBJ1-1; maybe TRBD1 (5 bases). The V end was cut by 10 bases, the J end by 0 bases, with 18 bases between. The CDR3 covers 15 residues. The germline gives CDR1 MNHNY, CDR2 SVGAGI (reference sequence).

This clone is a singleton in its sample. The chain couples TRBV5-6 to TRBJ2-3; D might be TRBD2 (7 bases). The length of the CDR3 is 15 residues. CDR1 and CDR2 from the germline V gene are SGHDT and YYEEEE. Trimming shortened V by 7 bases and J by 2 bases, and 17 bases separated the two germline ends. Written as DNA, the CDR3 is TGTGCCAGCGCCCTCGGAGGGGGGGCCACAGATACGCAGTATTTT. This encodes CASALGGGATDTQYF.

The CDR3 region has the DNA TGTGCCAGCAGTGATAGCGGGGCCCTGGGTGAGACCCAGTACTTC. Residues: CASSDSGALGETQYF. The V gene is TRBV25-1, the J gene TRBJ2-5; 8 bases match TRBD2. The CDR3 runs 15 residues. Per the germline V gene, CDR1 is MGHDK and CDR2 is SYGVNS. Trimming at V came to 3 bases and at J to 5 bases, leaving 8 bases not matched to a gene. Combining the CDR3 with reference TRBV25-1 and TRBJ2-5 gives the whole variable domain EADIYQTPRYLVIGTGKKITLECSQTMGHDKMYWYQQDPGMELHLIHYSYGVNSTEKGDLSSESTVSRIRTEHFPLTLESARPSHTSQYLCASSDSGALGETQYFGPGTRLLVL.

The chain is built from TRBV13 and TRBJ2-6; TRBD1 or TRBD2 may be the D gene (5 bases each). The CDR3 spans 17 residues. Trimming cost V 2 bases and J 4 bases, with 15 bases left between them. CDR1 and CDR2 from the germline V gene are PRHDT and FYEKMQ (reference sequence). The CDR3, as DNA: TGTGCCAGCAGCTTACGAGACCGGGGACCCGGGGCCAACGTCCTGACTTTC. Encoded protein: CASSLRDRGPGANVLTF.

The gene calls are TRBV28 and TRBJ1-5; maybe TRBD1 (5 bases). The V and J ends lost 3 bases and 2 bases respectively, with 14 bases between them. Germline values: CDR1 MDHEN, CDR2 SYDVKM. The CDR3 has 16 residues. CDR3 nucleotide sequence: TGTGCCAGCAGTTTGGGCGCCCCGGGGGGCAATCAGCCCCAGCATTTT. This translates into CASSLGAPGGNQPQHF.

The chain employs TRBV7-6 and TRBJ2-3; D is unresolved. The CDR3 is 14 amino acids. CDR1 SGHVS and CDR2 FNYEAQ come from the germline V gene. The V and J ends lost 3 bases and 2 bases respectively, with 9 bases between them. Here the CDR3 reads CASSFSGVTDTQYF. DNA for the CDR3: TGTGCCAGCAGCTTTAGTGGGGTCACAGATACGCAGTATTTT.

The chain couples TRBV4-2 to TRBJ2-7; D unclear. CDR1 and CDR2 from the germline V gene are LGHNA and YNFKEQ. The V end lost 0 bases, the J end lost 1 base, and 4 bases lay between the germline ends. The CDR3 is 13 residues long. As DNA, the CDR3 is TGTGCCAGCAGCCAAGAAGCGTCCTACGAGCAGTACTTC. Amino acid sequence: CASSQEASYEQYF.

This chain joins TRBV11-2 and TRBJ1-2, with D possibly matching TRBD1 (5 bases). The CDR3 extends over 17 amino acids. V was trimmed by 1 base and J by 5 bases, leaving 20 bases between them. Germline values: CDR1 SGHAT, CDR2 FQNNGV. For the CDR3, the DNA is TGTGCCAGCAGCTTAGCAGTGGGGGAAGGGGCGCAATATGGCTACACCTTC. It specifies CASSLAVGEGAQYGYTF.

Points on this clone: Compared with germline, one end of the junction differs, possibly owing to a read error. This chain connects TRBV5-1 to TRBJ2-5; D is uncertain. The germline CDR1 and CDR2 sequences are SGHRS and YFSETQ. This CDR3 has 14 residues. The CDR3 spells CASSFGLGPDTQYF. CDR3 nucleotide sequence: TGTGCCAGCAGCTTTGGATTAGGACCAGATACCCAGTACTTC.

The chain carries TRBV19 and TRBJ2-2; 8 nucleotides align to TRBD1. Germline CDR1 LNHDA, CDR2 SQIVND (reference sequence). Trimming cost V 5 bases and J 1 base; bases outside gene matches: 12. This CDR3 comprises 18 residues. CDR3 nucleotide sequence: TGTGCCAGTAGTCCCCGGACAGGGCCTCGATTGAACACCGGGGAGCTGTTTTTT. Protein: CASSPRTGPRLNTGELFF.

Remarks on this clone: Mismatch with germline at one junction end may stem from a read error. The chain is built from TRBV7-7 and TRBJ2-2; a weak D match, TRBD2 (5 bases). The CDR3 spans 16 residues. Germline CDR1 reads SSHAT; CDR2 reads FNYEAQ (reference sequence). Here the CDR3 DNA reads TGTGCTAGCAGCTCAGCGGTCGGGCTGGACACCGGGGAGCTGTTTTTT. Translating gives CASSSAVGLDTGELFF.

J is TRBJ2-7 and V is TRBV5-4; TRBD1 is a possible D gene (6 bases). The V gene's germline CDR1 is SGHNT and CDR2 YYREEE (reference sequence). This CDR3 region has 13 residues. Between the trimmed V and J ends, which lost 7 bases and 0 bases, there was a span of 11 bases. The CDR3 loop is CASHGQNSYEQYF. In DNA form, the CDR3 reads TGTGCCAGCCATGGACAGAACTCCTACGAGCAGTACTTC.